The 15 T cell receptor beta chains reported below all come from one sample, sequenced in a study of T cell responses to AZD1222 COVID-19 vaccine. TCRdb's table, derived via immunoSEQ multiplex PCR, lists solely in-frame clones and lacks some. The table shows more than 100,000 clones, with about 93% occurring only once. The sample consisted of peripheral blood, taken on day 0 of AZD1222 vaccination. The receptors were sampled from an adult in good health.

This rearrangement joins TRBV4-3 to TRBJ2-2; perhaps TRBD2 as D (5 bases). Germline V gives CDR1 LGHNA, CDR2 YSLEER. CDR3 size: 14 residues. Trimming removed 1 base at V and 5 bases at J, with 8 bases between. The CDR3 loop is CASSQGWRTGELFF. The CDR3 DNA reads TGCGCCAGCAGCCAAGGCTGGAGGACCGGGGAGCTGTTTTTT.

This rearrangement joins TRBV2 to TRBJ2-5, with 10 positions matching TRBD2. Germline loops: CDR1 SNHLY, CDR2 FYNNEI. CDR3 size: 16 residues. J lost 4 bases, V lost 4 bases, and 9 bases had no gene match. DNA for the CDR3: TGTGCCAGCAGTGGCCTAGCGGGAGTAGGGGGAGAGACCCAGTACTTC. This sequence encodes CASSGLAGVGGETQYF.

J is TRBJ1-4 and V is TRBV25-1; 7 bases line up with TRBD1. This CDR3 contains 13 residues. Looked up from germline, CDR1 is MGHDK and CDR2 is SYGVNS. V lost 7 bases, J lost 5 bases, and 4 bases stayed unmatched. The CDR3 spells CASNRGANEKLFF. CDR3 nucleotides: TGTGCCAGCAACAGGGGTGCCAATGAAAAACTGTTTTTT.

The V gene is TRBV12-5, the J gene TRBJ2-2; D not resolved. Trimming left V 2 bases short and J 2 bases short, with 9 bases between. Germline CDR1 and CDR2: LGHNT and FRNRAP. The CDR3 spans 15 residues. CDR3 amino acids: CASGLPEPNTGELFF. DNA for the CDR3: TGTGCTAGTGGTTTGCCGGAGCCTAACACCGGGGAGCTGTTTTTT.

The gene calls are TRBV5-1 and TRBJ2-2; 7 bases are a match to TRBD1. Trimming took 1 base from V and 1 from J; bases not matched to a gene: 4. From germline, CDR1 is SGHRS and CDR2 YFSETQ. This CDR3 region has 16 residues. CDR3 coding DNA: TGCGCCAGCAGCTTGCTCGGGACAGTGAACACCGGGGAGCTGTTTTTT. Its translation is CASSLLGTVNTGELFF.

The rearrangement uses TRBV5-4 and TRBJ2-2, with D unresolved. The V end was cut by 4 bases, the J end by 3 bases, with 4 bases between. Per germline, CDR1 SGHNT and CDR2 YYREEE (reference sequence). This CDR3 is 12 amino acids long. The CDR3 spells CASSRDTGELFF. CDR3 sequence (DNA): TGTGCCAGCAGCCGAGACACCGGGGAGCTGTTTTTT.

This clone was seen only once. V usage is TRBV30 and J usage is TRBJ2-3; 10 bases line up with TRBD2. Germline values: CDR1 GTSNPN, CDR2 SVGIG (reference sequence). V trimming: 2 bases; J trimming: 3 bases; junction bases outside the gene matches: 11. This CDR3 is built from 17 residues. The CDR3 nucleotides read TGTGCCTGGAGTAAATGGAGCGGGGGGGCTTTAACAGATACGCAGTATTTT. Amino acid sequence: CAWSKWSGGALTDTQYF.

This chain connects TRBV7-6 to TRBJ2-3; possibly TRBD1 or TRBD2 for D (6 bases each). Germline loops: CDR1 SGHVS, CDR2 FNYEAQ. There are 15 residues in the CDR3. V was pared by 1 base and J by 4 bases, with 12 bases between. CDR3 sequence: CASSLVGGPADTQYF. Here the CDR3 DNA reads TGTGCCAGCAGCTTAGTTGGGGGGCCCGCAGATACGCAGTATTTT.

The chain links TRBV6-5 to TRBJ1-2, with D tentatively TRBD1 (5 bases). Germline V lookup: CDR1 MNHEY, CDR2 SVGAGI. V lost 7 bases and J lost 5, with 11 bases in between. The CDR3 is made up of 12 amino acids. CDR3 region: CASNLDSYGYTF. The CDR3 DNA follows: TGTGCCAGCAACCTCGACAGTTATGGCTACACCTTC.

The chain links TRBV28 to TRBJ2-1, with TRBD2 as a possible D gene (6 bases). CDR3 length equals 14 residues. V dropped 3 bases and J dropped 8 bases, with 14 bases sitting between them. Germline-derived CDR1 and CDR2 are MDHEN and SYDVKM. The CDR3 loop reads CASSFSGTSDEQFF. The CDR3 bases are TGTGCCAGCAGTTTTAGCGGTACCAGTGATGAGCAGTTCTTC.

The chain recombines TRBV5-1 with TRBJ2-3; 8 bases are shared with TRBD2. Germline CDR1 and CDR2: SGHRS and YFSETQ. V gave up 2 bases and J gave up 0 bases; unmatched junction bases: 5. The CDR3 runs to 16 residues. In DNA, the CDR3 is TGCGCCAGCAGCTTCCTAGCGGGCCGTAGCACAGATACGCAGTATTTT. It encodes CASSFLAGRSTDTQYF.

The chain uses TRBV7-2 and TRBJ2-3; D is undetermined. The germline V gene has CDR1 SGHTA and CDR2 FQGNSA. The V end was cut by 3 bases, the J end by 5 bases, with 21 bases between. The CDR3 loop spans 17 amino acids. CDR3 amino acids: CASSFGSGRLVGDTQYF. In DNA, the CDR3 is TGTGCCAGCAGCTTTGGTTCAGGACGCTTAGTGGGAGATACGCAGTATTTT.

The V and J genes are TRBV4-1 and TRBJ1-4, with D unclear. Per the germline V gene, CDR1 is MGHRA and CDR2 is YSYEKL. Trimming shortened V by 0 bases and J by 0 bases, and 8 bases separated the two germline ends. The CDR3 length is 16 residues. CDR3 coding DNA: TGCGCCAGCAGCCAAGATCTGACGGCAACTAATGAAAAACTGTTTTTT. Residues: CASSQDLTATNEKLFF.

The rearrangement links TRBV11-3 to TRBJ2-3, with TRBD2 identical over 8 bases. Unmatched junction bases numbered 5, after V lost 5 bases and J lost 4 bases. This CDR3 region has 14 residues. Germline values: CDR1 SGHNT, CDR2 YENEEA. For the CDR3, the DNA is TGTGCCAGCAGCCCCGGGAGGGGCCCAGATACGCAGTATTTT. It specifies CASSPGRGPDTQYF. The whole variable domain, filled in from reference TRBV11-3 and TRBJ2-3, reads EAGVVQSPRYKIIEKKQPVAFWCNPISGHNTLYWYLQNLGQGPELLIRYENEEAVDDSQLPKDRFSAERLKGVDSTLKIQPAELGDSAVYLCASSPGRGPDTQYFGPGTRLTVL.

V gene TRBV6-2 or TRBV6-3 combines with J gene TRBJ2-3; TRBD2 matches at 7 bases. Germline V CDR1 and CDR2: MNHEY, SVGEGT. The CDR3 sequence is 15 residues long. V shed 5 bases and J 1 base; nucleotides not matched to a gene: 6. The CDR3 sequence: CASSAGLDGTDTQYF. In nucleotides, the CDR3 is TGTGCCAGCAGTGCCGGACTAGACGGCACAGATACGCAGTATTTT.